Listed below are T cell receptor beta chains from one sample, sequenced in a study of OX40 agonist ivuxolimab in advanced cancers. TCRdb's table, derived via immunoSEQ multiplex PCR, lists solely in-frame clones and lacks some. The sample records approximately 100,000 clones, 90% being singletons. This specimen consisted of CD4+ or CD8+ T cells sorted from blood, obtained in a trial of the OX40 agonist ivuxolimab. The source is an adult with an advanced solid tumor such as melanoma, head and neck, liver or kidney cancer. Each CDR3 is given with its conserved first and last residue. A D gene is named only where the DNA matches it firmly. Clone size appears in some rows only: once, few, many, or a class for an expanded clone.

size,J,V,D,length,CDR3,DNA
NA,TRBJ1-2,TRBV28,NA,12,CASSATAYGYTF,TGTGCCAGCAGTGCGACAGCCTATGGCTACACCTTC
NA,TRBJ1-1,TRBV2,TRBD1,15,CASRPGQGAYTEAFF,TGTGCCAGCAGACCGGGACAGGGGGCGTACACTGAAGCTTTCTTT
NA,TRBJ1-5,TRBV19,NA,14,CASRMTGFGQPQHF,TGTGCCAGTAGGATGACAGGTTTCGGTCAGCCCCAGCATTTT
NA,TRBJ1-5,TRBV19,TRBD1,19,CASSIDGSWRQGGNQPQHF,TGTGCCAGTAGTATAGATGGGAGCTGGAGACAGGGAGGTAATCAGCCCCAGCATTTT
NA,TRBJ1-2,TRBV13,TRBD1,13,CASSPRQGYGYTF,TGTGCCAGCAGCCCCCGACAGGGGTATGGCTACACCTTC
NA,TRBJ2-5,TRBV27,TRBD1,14,CASSSRGNQETQYF,TGTGCCAGCAGTTCCAGGGGGAACCAAGAGACCCAGTACTTC
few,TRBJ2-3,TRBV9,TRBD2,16,CASSVGTSGRTDTQYF,TGTGCCAGCAGCGTCGGGACTAGCGGGAGGACAGATACGCAGTATTTT
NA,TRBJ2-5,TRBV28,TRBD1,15,CASSAHGTGEETQYF,TGTGCCAGCAGTGCCCACGGGACAGGGGAAGAGACCCAGTACTTC
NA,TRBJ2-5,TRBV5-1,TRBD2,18,CASSRGLAGVSGQETQYF,TGCGCCAGCAGCCGGGGACTAGCGGGAGTTTCTGGGCAAGAGACCCAGTACTTC
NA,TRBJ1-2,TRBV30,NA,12,CAWSTQGRGYTF,TGTGCCTGGAGTACGCAGGGCCGGGGCTACACCTTC
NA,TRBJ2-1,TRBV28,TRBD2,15,CASSLSGSVYNEQFF,TGTGCCAGCAGTTTGAGCGGGAGTGTATACAATGAGCAGTTCTTC
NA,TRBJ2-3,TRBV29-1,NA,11,CSVGRTDTQYF,TGCAGCGTTGGCCGCACAGATACGCAGTATTTT
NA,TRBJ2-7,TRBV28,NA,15,CASTSSAGPPYEQYF,TGTGCCAGCACCTCTAGCGCCGGTCCCCCTTACGAGCAGTACTTC
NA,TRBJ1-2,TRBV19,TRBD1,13,CASGDRDSYGYTF,TGTGCCAGCGGGGACAGGGACAGCTATGGCTACACCTTC
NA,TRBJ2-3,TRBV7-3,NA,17,CASSSSSAGLRTDTQYF,TGTGCCAGCAGTTCGAGTTCGGCGGGCCTGAGGACAGATACGCAGTATTTT
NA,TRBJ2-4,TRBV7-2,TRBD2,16,CASSPTTSVAKNIQYF,TGTGCCAGCAGCCCGACGACTAGCGTCGCCAAAAACATTCAGTACTTC
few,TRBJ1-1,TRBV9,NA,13,CASSVEAGQEAFF,TGTGCCAGCAGCGTAGAGGCAGGACAGGAAGCTTTCTTT
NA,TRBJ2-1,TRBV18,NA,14,CASSPQGPPNEQFF,TGTGCCAGCTCCCCGCAAGGACCTCCCAATGAGCAGTTCTTC
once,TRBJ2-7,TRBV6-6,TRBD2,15,CASRLLAGPAYEQYF,TGTGCCAGCAGGCTCCTAGCGGGCCCTGCCTACGAGCAGTACTTC
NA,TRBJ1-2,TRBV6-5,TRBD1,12,CASSFQGGGYTF,TGTGCCAGCAGTTTTCAGGGGGGAGGCTACACCTTC
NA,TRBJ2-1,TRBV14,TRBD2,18,CASSQGLGAGFSYNEQFF,TGTGCCAGCAGCCAAGGTCTGGGAGCGGGATTCTCCTACAATGAGCAGTTCTTC
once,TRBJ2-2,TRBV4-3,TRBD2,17,CASSPREGPRNTGELFF,TGCGCCAGCAGCCCCAGGGAGGGACCAAGGAACACCGGGGAGCTGTTTTTT
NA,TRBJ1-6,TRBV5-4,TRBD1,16,CASSRTRTGQGSPLHF,TGTGCCAGCAGCCGCACCCGGACAGGGCAGGGCTCACCCCTCCACTTT
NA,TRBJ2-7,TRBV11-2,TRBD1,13,CASSRTGSYEQYF,TGTGCCAGCAGCCGGACAGGGTCCTACGAGCAGTACTTC
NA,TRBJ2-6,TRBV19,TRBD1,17,CASSKGQGFSGANVLTF,TGTGCCAGTAGTAAGGGACAGGGATTCTCTGGGGCCAACGTCCTGACTTTC
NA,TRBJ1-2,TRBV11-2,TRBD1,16,CASSLDRTGDYYGYTF,TGTGCCAGCAGCTTAGATAGGACAGGGGATTACTATGGCTACACCTTC
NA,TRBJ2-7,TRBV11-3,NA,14,CASSLGGPSGEQYF,TGTGCCAGCAGCTTAGGGGGACCCTCGGGCGAGCAGTACTTC
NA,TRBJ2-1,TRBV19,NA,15,CASSTTMSSYNEQFF,TGTGCCAGTAGCACGACTATGAGCTCCTACAATGAGCAGTTCTTC
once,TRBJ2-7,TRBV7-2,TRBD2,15,CASSFASGTSYEQYF,TGTGCCAGCAGCTTCGCTAGCGGGACCTCCTACGAGCAGTACTTC
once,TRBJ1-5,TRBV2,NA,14,CASSMEGGNQPQHF,TGTGCCAGCAGCATGGAGGGGGGCAATCAGCCCCAGCATTTT
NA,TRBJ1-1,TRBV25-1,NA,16,CASSELGEGMNTEAFF,TGTGCCAGCAGTGAATTGGGGGAGGGGATGAACACTGAAGCTTTCTTT